Each of the 19 T cell receptor beta chains below was sequenced from the same sample in a study of blood T cell repertoires in COVID-19. Assay: immunoSEQ multiplex PCR; the TCRdb copy retains only in-frame clones and omits some. Here the sample spans hundreds of thousands of clones, more than 80% being singletons. Sample: PBMCs or T cells enriched from blood (not recorded which). Source of these receptors: a man aged 50 to 60 who had been exposed to COVID-19.

The genes are TRBV2 and TRBJ2-7; 8 bases are shared with TRBD1. The junction had 15 bases not matched to a gene; V was cut back by 11 bases and J by 3 bases. This CDR3 is built from 15 residues. CDR1 is SNHLY and CDR2 is FYNNEI in the germline V gene. CDR3: CAGELGRDRGYEQYV. CDR3 sequence (DNA): TGTGCCGGGGAACTCGGACGAGACAGGGGCTACGAGCAGTACGTC.

As concerns this clone: The junction does not match germline at one end; this may be a read error. The CDR3 region is CVSTRTSAPNEQFF. CDR3 DNA: TGTGTCAGCACCAGGACTTCGGCTCCCAATGAGCAGTTCTTC. V gene TRBV27 combines with J gene TRBJ2-1, with D possibly TRBD2 on 5 matching bases. CDR1 is MNHEY, CDR2 SMNVEV, per germline (reference sequence). The CDR3 is 14 amino acids.

The chain links TRBV19 to TRBJ1-3; 7 positions match TRBD1. CDR3 size: 15 residues. Per the germline V gene, CDR1 is LNHDA and CDR2 is SQIVND (reference sequence). V was clipped by 7 bases and J by 6 bases; unmatched bases: 12. CDR3 coding DNA: TGTGCCAGTACCATAGAGGGACAGCCAGAAAACACCATATATTTT. Its protein product is CASTIEGQPENTIYF. The full variable domain, its missing parts supplied by reference TRBV19 and TRBJ1-3, is DGGITQSPKYLFRKEGQNVTLSCEQNLNHDAMYWYRQDPGQGLRLIYYSQIVNDFQKGDIAEGYSVSREKKESFPLTVTSAQKNPTAFYLCASTIEGQPENTIYFGEGSWLTVV.

This sequence joins TRBV27 and TRBJ1-6; D is ambiguous. Germline V gives CDR1 MNHEY, CDR2 SMNVEV (reference sequence). The V end was cut by 3 bases, the J end by 8 bases, with 11 bases between. This CDR3 spans 14 amino acids. In nucleotides, the CDR3 is TGTGCCAGCAGTTTTGACAAGGTGGATTCACCCCTCCACTTT. Protein: CASSFDKVDSPLHF.

This chain uses TRBV28 with TRBJ2-3; D gene unclear. V dropped 5 bases and J dropped 6 bases, with 9 bases sitting between them. The V gene's germline CDR1 is MDHEN and CDR2 SYDVKM. The CDR3 is 12 residues long. DNA of the CDR3: TGTGCCAGCAGTCGGGTCGACGATACGCAGTATTTT. This encodes CASSRVDDTQYF.

The chain couples TRBV2 to TRBJ2-5; D is perhaps TRBD1 (6 bases). The CDR3 is 14 residues long. V was pared by 5 bases and J by 12 bases, with 22 bases between. From germline, CDR1 is SNHLY and CDR2 FYNNEI. DNA of the CDR3: TGTGCCAGCAGTCTCGCACTCCGGGACAACCGGAAGTACTTC. Amino acids: CASSLALRDNRKYF.

A word on this clone: The same CDR3 can be traced to other DNA sequences in this sample. This sequence joins TRBV12-3 or TRBV12-4 and TRBJ1-1, with D hard to call. The V end was cut by 2 bases, the J end by 0 bases, with 4 bases between. The CDR3 has 13 residues. CDR3 sequence: CASSLQMNTEAFF. CDR3 bases: TGTGCCAGCAGTTTACAAATGAACACTGAAGCTTTCTTT.

This sequence joins TRBV27 and TRBJ2-7; D is undetermined. CDR1 is MNHEY, CDR2 SMNVEV, per germline (reference sequence). The ends were cut back, 7 bases at V and 0 bases at J, with 13 bases in the middle. The CDR3 length is 14 residues. The CDR3 loop reads CASMPTRFSYEQYV. In nucleotides, the CDR3 is TGTGCCAGCATGCCGACCAGGTTCTCCTACGAGCAGTACGTC.

This chain links TRBV20-1 with TRBJ2-3; 10 positions match TRBD2. Germline loops: CDR1 DFQATT, CDR2 SNEGSKA (reference sequence). The CDR3 runs 15 residues. The J segment lost 4 bases and the V segment lost 3 bases, leaving 7 bases of the junction unmatched. The CDR3 reads CSASRPSGSPDTQYF. CDR3 bases: TGCAGTGCTAGTAGGCCTAGCGGGAGCCCAGATACGCAGTATTTT.

This clone appeared a single time. V is TRBV30 and J is TRBJ2-3, with 11 bases that match TRBD2. There are 14 residues in the CDR3. The germline CDR1 and CDR2 sequences are GTSNPN and SVGIG (reference sequence). With V trimmed by 7 bases and J by 6 bases, 9 bases remained unmatched. The CDR3: CASSPGLAEDTQYF. In DNA form, the CDR3 reads TGTGCCTCCTCACCGGGACTAGCGGAGGATACGCAGTATTTT.

The J gene is TRBJ1-2, the V gene TRBV29-1; D perhaps matches TRBD1 (6 bases). Germline V gene sequence: CDR1 SQVTM, CDR2 ANQGSEA. V lost 6 bases and J 4 bases, leaving 15 bases between the germline ends. The CDR3 length is 13 residues. The CDR3 loop is CSVAPGQLYGYTF. Here the CDR3 DNA reads TGCAGCGTCGCCCCCGGACAGCTCTATGGCTACACCTTC. Supplemented by reference TRBV29-1 and TRBJ1-2, the full variable domain reads SAVISQKPSRDICQRGTSLTIQCQVDSQVTMMFWYRQQPGQSLTLIATANQGSEATYESGFVIDKFPISRPNLTFSTLTVSNMSPEDSSIYLCSVAPGQLYGYTFGSGTRLTVV.

The chain recombines TRBV5-1 with TRBJ2-2; D is ambiguous. This CDR3 region has 13 residues. Between the trimmed V and J ends, which lost 0 bases and 4 bases, there was a span of 4 bases. Per germline, CDR1 SGHRS and CDR2 YFSETQ. CDR3 sequence (DNA): TGCGCCAGCAGCTTGGAGAGCACCGGGGAGCTGTTTTTT. Residues: CASSLESTGELFF.

V is TRBV18 and J is TRBJ1-1, with TRBD1 matching 7 bases. J lost 0 bases, V lost 0 bases, and 1 base had no gene match. Germline-derived CDR1 and CDR2 are KGHSH and LQKENI. This CDR3 is built from 15 residues. The CDR3 loop reads CASSPPGQLNTEAFF. CDR3 bases: TGTGCCAGCTCACCACCGGGACAGCTGAACACTGAAGCTTTCTTT.

The rearrangement links TRBV19 to TRBJ1-5; D perhaps matches TRBD1 (5 bases). Germline loops: CDR1 LNHDA, CDR2 SQIVND (reference sequence). Trimming left V 3 bases short and J 0 bases short, with 18 bases between. The CDR3 extends over 18 amino acids. CDR3 DNA: TGTGCCAGTAGTATCCCCAGGACAAACCTTTATAGCAATCAGCCCCAGCATTTT. Residues: CASSIPRTNLYSNQPQHF.

The chain employs TRBV5-4 and TRBJ2-3; no firm D call. The CDR3 consists of 14 residues. Germline V lookup: CDR1 SGHNT, CDR2 YYREEE (reference sequence). V was shortened by 2 bases and J by 2 bases, with 9 bases between the two germline ends. This CDR3 is CASSFRGITDTQYF. The DNA for the CDR3 is TGTGCCAGCAGCTTTCGCGGAATCACAGATACGCAGTATTTT.

The J gene is TRBJ1-1, the V gene TRBV19; possibly TRBD1 for D (6 bases). The CDR3 covers 14 residues. From germline, CDR1 is LNHDA and CDR2 SQIVND (reference sequence). V gave up 5 bases and J gave up 4 bases, with 14 bases separating them. The CDR3 bases are TGTGCCAGTAGTGTACAGGGCGGGAGCACTGAAGCTTTCTTT. Its translation: CASSVQGGSTEAFF.

The chain has TRBV6-2 or TRBV6-3 and TRBJ2-3; possibly TRBD2 for D (5 bases). The germline gives CDR1 MNHEY, CDR2 SVGEGT. Trimming stripped 5 bases from V and 0 bases from J, with 9 bases between. CDR3 length: 14 amino acids. The CDR3 loop is CASSPEGSTDTQYF. The CDR3 DNA reads as TGTGCCAGCAGTCCAGAGGGAAGCACAGATACGCAGTATTTT.

The rearrangement uses TRBV4-2 and TRBJ2-3; 7 nucleotides agree with TRBD2. Germline lookup yields CDR1 LGHNA and CDR2 YNFKEQ. The junction had 13 bases not matched to a gene; V was cut back by 4 bases and J by 3 bases. This CDR3 region has 17 residues. The CDR3 region has the DNA TGTGCCAGCAGCCCACGAGCGACTAGCAGTCTGACAGATACGCAGTATTTT. It codes for CASSPRATSSLTDTQYF.

V and J are TRBV5-6 and TRBJ2-1; D is uncertain. CDR1 and CDR2 (germline): SGHDT, YYEEEE. Trimming took off 3 bases at V and 8 bases at J, with 6 bases between the two ends. This CDR3 spans 11 amino acids. This chain's CDR3 is CASSSADEQFF. The CDR3 DNA is TGTGCCAGCAGCTCGGCGGATGAGCAGTTCTTC.